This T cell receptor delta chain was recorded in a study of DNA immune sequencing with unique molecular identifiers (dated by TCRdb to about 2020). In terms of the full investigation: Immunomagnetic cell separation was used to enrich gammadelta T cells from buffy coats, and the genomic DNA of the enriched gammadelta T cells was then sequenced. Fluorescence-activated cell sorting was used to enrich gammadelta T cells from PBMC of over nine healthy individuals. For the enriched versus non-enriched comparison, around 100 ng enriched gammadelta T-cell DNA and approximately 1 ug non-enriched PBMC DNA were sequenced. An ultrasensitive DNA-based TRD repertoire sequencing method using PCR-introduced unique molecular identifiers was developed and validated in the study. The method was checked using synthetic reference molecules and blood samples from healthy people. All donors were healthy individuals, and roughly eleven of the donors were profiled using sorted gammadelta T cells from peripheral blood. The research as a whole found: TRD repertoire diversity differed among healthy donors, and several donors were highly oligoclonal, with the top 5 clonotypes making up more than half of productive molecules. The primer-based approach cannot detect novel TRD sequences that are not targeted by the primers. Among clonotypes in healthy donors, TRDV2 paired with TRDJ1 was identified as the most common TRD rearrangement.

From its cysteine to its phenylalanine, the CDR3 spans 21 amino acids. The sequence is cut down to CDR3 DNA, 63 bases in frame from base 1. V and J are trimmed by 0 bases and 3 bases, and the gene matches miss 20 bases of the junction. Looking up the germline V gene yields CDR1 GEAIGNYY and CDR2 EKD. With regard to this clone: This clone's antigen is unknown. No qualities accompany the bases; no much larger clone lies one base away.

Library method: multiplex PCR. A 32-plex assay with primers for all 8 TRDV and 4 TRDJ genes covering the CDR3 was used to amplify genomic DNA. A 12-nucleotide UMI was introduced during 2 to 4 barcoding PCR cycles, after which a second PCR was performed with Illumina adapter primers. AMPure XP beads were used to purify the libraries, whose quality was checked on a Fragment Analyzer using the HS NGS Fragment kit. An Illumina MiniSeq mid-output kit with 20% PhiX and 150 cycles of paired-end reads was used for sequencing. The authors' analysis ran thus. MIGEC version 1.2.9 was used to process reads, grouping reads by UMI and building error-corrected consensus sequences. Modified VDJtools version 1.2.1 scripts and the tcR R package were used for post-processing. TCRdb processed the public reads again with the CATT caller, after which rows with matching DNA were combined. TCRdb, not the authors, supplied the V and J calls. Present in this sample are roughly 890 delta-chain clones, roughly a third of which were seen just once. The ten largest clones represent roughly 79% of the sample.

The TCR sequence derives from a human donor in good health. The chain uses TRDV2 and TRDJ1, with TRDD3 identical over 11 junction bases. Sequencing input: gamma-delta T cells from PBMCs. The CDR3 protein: CACDTVGPPGGTGGYPDKLIF. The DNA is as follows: TGTGCCTGTGACACCGTCGGACCTCCGGGCGGAACTGGGGGATATCCCGATAAACTCATCTTT.